The rows below give T cell receptor beta chains drawn from one sample of a study of regulatory T cells in long-lasting Graves disease. One entry per CDR3 protein, called by TCRdb with MiXCR from the multiplex PCR reads. The sample yields approximately 440,000 distinct CDR3 sequences, around 22% seen once. Material: peripheral blood mononuclear cells (PBMCs), obtained when the disease was refractory, from a patient treated with antithyroid drugs. These receptors were collected from a female donor with Graves disease. Each CDR3 is given with its conserved first and last residue. Each record gives: clone size, D gene, V gene, J gene, CDR3 protein, CDR3 DNA. D genes are given only for firm matches. Clone size is given for some rows only: seen once, a few or many times, or a class if the clone is expanded.

>.|.|TRBV28|TRBJ1-2
CATRQGGGSTVGGYTF
TGTGCCACCCGTCAAGGAGGGGGGAGTACTGTTGGGGGCTACACCTTC
>.|TRBD1|TRBV7-8|TRBJ2-5
CASSQRDRQETQYF
TGTGCCAGCAGCCAACGGGACAGACAAGAGACCCAGTACTTC
>many|TRBD1|TRBV2|TRBJ1-2
CASSVPGGSYGYTF
TGTGCCAGCAGCGTTCCAGGGGGCAGCTATGGCTACACCTTC
>many|.|TRBV30|TRBJ1-2
CAWSVQQDYGYTF
TGTGCCTGGAGTGTACAGCAGGACTATGGCTACACCTTC
>many|TRBD2|TRBV6-5|TRBJ2-7
CASSYSISSGPSYEQYF
TGTGCCAGCAGTTACTCGATTTCTAGCGGGCCCTCCTACGAGCAGTACTTC
>.|.|TRBV2|TRBJ1-6
CASSGANNSPLHF
TGTGCCAGCAGTGGGGCAAATAATTCACCCCTCCACTTT
>many|.|TRBV28|TRBJ1-2
CASMRAGGYTF
TGTGCCAGCATGAGGGCGGGTGGCTACACCTTC
>many|.|TRBV27|TRBJ1-2
CASGTTANYGYTF
TGTGCCAGCGGGACGACAGCTAACTATGGCTACACCTTC
>many|.|TRBV28|TRBJ1-1
CASITGTVNTEAFF
TGTGCCAGCATCACCGGGACGGTGAACACTGAAGCTTTCTTT
>.|.|TRBV6-1|TRBJ1-6
CASSDSDFSPLHF
TGTGCCAGCAGTGACTCTGATTTCTCACCCCTCCACTTT
>.|TRBD1|TRBV6-2/TRBV6-3|TRBJ2-1
CATRQGTGRYNEQFF
TGTGCCACCAGACAAGGGACAGGGCGCTACAATGAGCAGTTCTTC
>.|.|TRBV5-1|TRBJ1-2
CASSLSSPQGKFYGYTF
TGCGCCAGCAGCTTGAGTTCACCGCAGGGGAAATTCTATGGCTACACCTTC
>many|TRBD2|TRBV7-2|TRBJ2-5
CASSQAGGLVQETQYF
TGTGCCAGCAGCCAAGCGGGGGGCCTAGTCCAAGAGACCCAGTACTTC
>.|TRBD2|TRBV6-2/TRBV6-3|TRBJ2-5
CASSWGLAGPQETQYF
TGTGCCAGCAGCTGGGGACTAGCGGGCCCTCAAGAGACCCAGTACTTC
>once|.|TRBV25-1|TRBJ2-7
CASSEPRRSYEQYF
TGTGCCAGCAGTGAACCCAGGCGGTCCTACGAGCAGTACTTC
>.|TRBD1|TRBV30|TRBJ2-5
CASRKGASWSPETQCF
TGTGCCTCTAGAAAGGGGGCCTCCTGGTCGCCAGAGACCCAGTGCTTC
>.|.|TRBV12-3/TRBV12-4|TRBJ1-5
CASSDTGRRYSNRPQHF
TGTGCCAGCAGTGATACGGGGCGCCGGTATAGCAATCGGCCCCAGCATTTT
>.|TRBD1|TRBV20-1|TRBJ1-2
CSANDRVGDGYTF
TGCAGTGCTAATGACAGGGTAGGCGACGGCTACACCTTC
>.|TRBD2|TRBV28|TRBJ2-1
CASSPGRRSGIFNEQFF
TGTGCCAGCAGCCCTGGGCGCCGTAGCGGGATTTTCAATGAGCAGTTCTTC
>few|.|TRBV24-1|TRBJ1-5
CATSGPTSNQPQHF
TGTGCCACCAGTGGTCCGACTAGCAATCAGCCCCAGCATTTT
>many|TRBD2|TRBV20-1|TRBJ2-5
CSARDGMKAGLRTQYF
TGCAGTGCTAGAGACGGAATGAAAGCGGGGTTACGGACCCAGTACTTC
>many|.|TRBV3-1|TRBJ2-2
CASSQGGGSGELFF
TGTGCCAGCAGCCAAGGAGGAGGGTCCGGGGAGCTGTTTTTT
>few|TRBD1|TRBV7-2|TRBJ1-4
CASSPDRGTNEKLFF
TGTGCCAGCAGCCCTGACAGGGGAACTAATGAAAAACTGTTTTTT
>.|TRBD2|TRBV4-2|TRBJ2-7
CASSDTGTSSRYEQYF
TGTGCCAGCAGCGACACCGGGACTAGCTCGCGGTACGAGCAGTACTTC
>many|.|TRBV6-2/TRBV6-3|TRBJ1-1
CASSYTVRMNTEAFF
TGTGCCAGCAGTTACACGGTGAGAATGAACACTGAAGCTTTCTTT
>few|.|TRBV15|TRBJ1-1
CATSGRGTGQGNTEAFF
TGTGCCACCAGCGGGCGCGGGACCGGCCAAGGGAACACTGAAGCTTTCTTT
>once|.|TRBV7-2|TRBJ2-7
CASSPRTGRSYEQYF
TGTGCCAGCAGCCCTCGGACGGGTCGGAGCTACGAGCAGTACTTC
>many|.|TRBV2|TRBJ2-5
CASSEELQETQYF
TGTGCCAGCAGTGAAGAGCTCCAAGAGACCCAGTACTTC
>many|TRBD2|TRBV28|TRBJ2-7
CASSLGTSGSHEQYF
TGTGCCAGCAGCCTCGGGACTAGCGGGAGCCACGAGCAGTACTTC
>many|.|TRBV6-1|TRBJ1-5
CASSGTAGNQPQHF
TGTGCCAGCAGCGGGACGGCAGGAAATCAGCCCCAGCATTTT
>few|TRBD2|TRBV20-1|TRBJ2-7
CSAQLAGRREQYF
TGCAGTGCTCAACTAGCGGGACGTCGCGAGCAGTACTTC
>few|.|TRBV5-6|TRBJ2-4
CASSNRHTSDIQYF
TGTGCCAGCAGCAACAGACACACTTCGGACATTCAGTACTTC
>few|.|TRBV6-2/TRBV6-3|TRBJ2-7
CASSYSPGIEQYF
TGTGCCAGCAGTTACTCGCCAGGGATCGAGCAGTACTTC
>many|.|TRBV20-1|TRBJ2-7
CSARQGVNEQYF
TGCAGTGCTAGACAGGGAGTAAACGAGCAGTACTTC
>few|.|TRBV28|TRBJ2-7
CASSTHRIRSYEQYF
TGTGCCAGCAGCACTCACAGGATTAGGTCCTACGAGCAGTACTTC
>many|TRBD1|TRBV28|TRBJ1-2
CASSLGTAGANYGYTF
TGTGCCAGCAGTTTGGGGACAGCGGGAGCTAACTATGGCTACACCTTC
>many|.|TRBV12-3/TRBV12-4|TRBJ2-7
CASSLRLAAQSSYEQYF
TGTGCCAGCAGTTTAAGATTAGCCGCCCAGAGCTCCTACGAGCAGTACTTC
>few|TRBD2|TRBV18|TRBJ2-7
CASSPPQRGSYEQYF
TGTGCCAGCTCACCACCGCAGCGGGGGAGCTACGAGCAGTACTTC
>once|TRBD2|TRBV4-1|TRBJ2-3
CASSSLAGLTDTQYF
TGCGCCAGCAGCTCACTAGCGGGACTCACAGATACGCAGTATTTT
>many|.|TRBV6-5|TRBJ2-7
CASSYSSGDGSYEQYF
TGTGCCAGCAGTTACTCGTCGGGGGACGGATCCTACGAGCAGTACTTC
>many|TRBD1|TRBV28|TRBJ1-2
CASKRTGTGGYTF
TGTGCCAGCAAACGGACAGGGACAGGTGGCTACACCTTC
>.|.|TRBV10-3|TRBJ1-1
CAISVGTEAFF
TGTGCCATCAGTGTTGGGACTGAAGCTTTCTTT
>.|TRBD2|TRBV5-1|TRBJ2-7
CASSLGGRAFEQYF
TGCGCCAGCAGCTTGGGCGGGAGGGCCTTCGAGCAGTACTTC